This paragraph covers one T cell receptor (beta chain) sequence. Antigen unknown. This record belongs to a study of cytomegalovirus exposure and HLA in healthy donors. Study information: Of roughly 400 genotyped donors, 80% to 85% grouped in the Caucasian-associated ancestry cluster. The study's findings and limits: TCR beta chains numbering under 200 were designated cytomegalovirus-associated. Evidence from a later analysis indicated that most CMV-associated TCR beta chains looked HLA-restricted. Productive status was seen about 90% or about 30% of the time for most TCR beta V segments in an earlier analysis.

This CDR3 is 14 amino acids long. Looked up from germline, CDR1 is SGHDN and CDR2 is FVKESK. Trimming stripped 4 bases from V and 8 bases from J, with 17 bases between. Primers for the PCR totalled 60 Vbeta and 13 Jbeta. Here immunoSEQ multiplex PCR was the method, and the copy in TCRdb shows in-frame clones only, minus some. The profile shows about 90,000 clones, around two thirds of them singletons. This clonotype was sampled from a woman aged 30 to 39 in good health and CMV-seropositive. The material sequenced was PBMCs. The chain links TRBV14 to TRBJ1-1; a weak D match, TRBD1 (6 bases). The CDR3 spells CASSPAPGHIEAFF. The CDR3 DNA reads TGTGCCAGCAGCCCAGCCCCGGGACACATCGAAGCTTTCTTT.